Here is one T cell receptor beta chain with its context. Its antigen is unidentified. The sample has other DNA sequences that encode this CDR3 too. TCRdb's table, derived via immunoSEQ multiplex PCR, lists solely in-frame clones and lacks some. This table holds fewer than 3 million clones, around 93% found once. The sample belongs to a study of shared clonotypes between healthy human individuals. Only Caucasian adults living in Nashville, Tennessee served as donors. Trimming took off 3 bases at V and 3 bases at J, with 3 bases between the two ends. In germline, CDR1 is DFQATT, CDR2 SNEGSKA (reference sequence). The CDR3 contains 10 residues. Whole-study results and caveats: Non-shared clonotypes showed lower generation probabilities than clonotypes common to all four donors.

The chain recombines TRBV20-1 with TRBJ2-7, with no clear D. Sequences were obtained from naive CD4+ T cells from PBMCs. Subset described: CD45RA+ positively selected. The clonotype comes from a man aged 18 to 30 in good health. Some clones in this sample may be carry-over from other donors' samples. CDR3 loop: CSASDYEQYF. CDR3 bases: TGCAGTGCTAGTGACTACGAGCAGTACTTC.